The 22 T cell receptor beta chains given below trace back to one sample, sequenced in a study of shared clonotypes between healthy human individuals. Using immunoSEQ multiplex PCR, the repertoire was profiled, and TCRdb retains in-frame clones only, with some absent. Of over 1.5 million clones listed, around 98% are singletons. The sequencing input was naive CD4+ T cells sorted from blood. Subset in this sample: CD45RA+ positively selected. Every receptor here comes from a man aged 30 to 39 in good health.

In this sample, this clone turned up once. Other nucleotide sequences from this sample produce the same CDR3. This rearrangement joins TRBV11-2 to TRBJ2-3; D not resolved. The germline V gene has CDR1 SGHAT and CDR2 FQNNGV. The V and J ends lost 5 bases and 0 bases respectively, with 6 bases between them. The CDR3 sequence is 13 residues long. The CDR3 nucleotides read TGTGCCAGCAGCCCCCTAAGCACAGATACGCAGTATTTT. As protein: CASSPLSTDTQYF.

The chain is built from TRBV6-5 and TRBJ1-2, with D possibly matching TRBD1 (5 bases). Germline CDR1 and CDR2: MNHEY and SVGAGI. Trimming took 0 bases from V and 5 from J, leaving 7 bases between them. The CDR3 covers 13 residues. CDR3 DNA sequence: TGTGCCAGCAGTTACTCAGAGGGGTATGGCTACACCTTC. This codes for CASSYSEGYGYTF.

This clone was found once. This chain connects TRBV29-1 to TRBJ2-3; D might be TRBD2 (6 bases). V was trimmed by 4 bases and J by 0 bases, leaving 11 bases between them. Germline assignment: CDR1 SQVTM and CDR2 ANQGSEA. This CDR3 has 14 amino acids. CDR3 amino acids: CSVAGGSSTDTQYF. CDR3 in DNA: TGCAGCGTTGCCGGGGGATCTAGCACAGATACGCAGTATTTT.

CDR3 in DNA: TGTGCCACCAGCAGTGGCGGGCCGGGAAATTACTACAATGAGCAGTTCTTC. It translates to CATSSGGPGNYYNEQFF. The chain uses TRBV15 and TRBJ2-1, with D perhaps TRBD2 (5 bases). In germline, CDR1 is LNHNV, CDR2 YYDKDF (reference sequence). V was clipped by 3 bases and J by 3 bases, with 18 bases between them. The CDR3 runs 17 residues.

This sequence joins TRBV7-8 and TRBJ2-2; TRBD2 matches at 12 bases. The germline V gene encodes CDR1 SGHVS and CDR2 FQNEAQ. Trimming took 4 bases from V and 8 from J; bases not matched to a gene: 14. The CDR3 sequence is 18 residues long. In nucleotides, the CDR3 is TGTGCCAGCAGCTCCCCCTGGACTAGCGGGGAGGGAAGGGGGGAGCTGTTTTTT. Translated: CASSSPWTSGEGRGELFF.

On this clone: This same CDR3 is encoded by further DNA sequences in the sample. This chain links TRBV27 with TRBJ2-7; D remains unclear. Germline CDR1 MNHEY, CDR2 SMNVEV (reference sequence). Trimming pared 5 bases from V and 2 bases from J, leaving 4 bases between. The CDR3 spans 11 residues. The DNA for the CDR3 is TGTGCCAGCAGTCTCACCTACGAGCAGTACTTC. Residues: CASSLTYEQYF.

CDR3: CATSRDPSGTGHGYTF. The DNA for the CDR3 is TGTGCCACCAGCAGAGATCCCTCCGGGACAGGGCATGGCTACACCTTC. J is TRBJ1-2 and V is TRBV15, with 9 bases identical to TRBD1. V trimming: 0 bases; J trimming: 6 bases; junction bases outside the gene matches: 8. This CDR3 has 16 residues. Per the germline V gene, CDR1 is LNHNV and CDR2 is YYDKDF (reference sequence).

The chain joins TRBV2 to TRBJ2-7, with a possible D match to TRBD2 (5 bases). This CDR3 comprises 13 residues. Trimming took 11 bases from V and 3 from J, leaving 17 bases between them. CDR1 is SNHLY, CDR2 FYNNEI, per germline. The DNA of the CDR3 is TGTGCCTTTTCCCCGACCGGAGGCTACGAGCAGTACTTC. This gives the protein CAFSPTGGYEQYF.

The chain couples TRBV7-9 to TRBJ2-5; 7 bases are shared with TRBD1. CDR1 is SEHNR, CDR2 FQNEAQ, per germline (reference sequence). This CDR3 is built from 14 residues. The V and J ends lost 5 bases and 4 bases, in that order; junction bases with no gene match: 7. CDR3 coding DNA: TGTGCCAGCAGCCCCTGGACAGGAGCAGAGACCCAGTACTTC. This sequence encodes CASSPWTGAETQYF.

The sample holds one count of this clone. This sample also contains other DNA sequences that code for the same CDR3. The rearrangement joins TRBV20-1 to TRBJ2-5; D might be TRBD2 (6 bases). In germline, CDR1 is DFQATT, CDR2 SNEGSKA (reference sequence). With 6 bases removed from V and 4 bases from J, the gap between germline ends came to 9 bases. The CDR3 is made up of 11 amino acids. CDR3 sequence reads: CSAGAGETQYF. CDR3 bases: TGCAGTGCCGGAGCGGGAGAGACCCAGTACTTC.

The chain links TRBV28 to TRBJ2-7, with D maybe TRBD2 (5 bases). Trimming took 6 bases from V and 0 from J, leaving 18 bases between them. CDR1 and CDR2 (germline): MDHEN, SYDVKM. This CDR3 comprises 16 residues. CDR3 sequence (DNA): TGTGCCAGCAGGGCCCCGGGTCCGGGGAGCTCCTACGAGCAGTACTTC. Amino acids: CASRAPGPGSSYEQYF. The variable domain in full, with the rest retrieved from reference TRBV28 and TRBJ2-7, is DVKVTQSSRYLVKRTGEKVFLECVQDMDHENMFWYRQDPGLGLRLIYFSYDVKMKEKGDIPEGYSVSREKKERFSLILESASTNQTSMYLCASRAPGPGSSYEQYFGPGTRLTVT.

The chain has TRBV5-1 and TRBJ2-7; 9 bases are shared with TRBD2. Germline CDR1 reads SGHRS; CDR2 reads YFSETQ. CDR3 length: 15 amino acids. The junction had 8 bases not matched to a gene; V was cut back by 3 bases and J by 4 bases. DNA of the CDR3: TGCGCCAGCAGCTGGGGGACTAGCCCAGGATACGAGCAGTACTTC. It encodes CASSWGTSPGYEQYF.

This sequence joins TRBV11-2 and TRBJ2-1, with TRBD2 as a possible D gene (5 bases). Trimming shortened V by 6 bases and J by 8 bases, and 20 bases separated the two germline ends. Per germline, CDR1 SGHAT and CDR2 FQNNGV. The CDR3 consists of 15 residues. The CDR3 nucleotides are TGTGCCAGCAGTCAAACGGGGAACCCACAATATGAGCAGTTCTTC. This sequence encodes CASSQTGNPQYEQFF.

This chain links TRBV9 with TRBJ2-2, with D possibly being TRBD1 (5 bases). V was shortened by 3 bases and J by 3 bases, with 18 bases between the two germline ends. This CDR3 comprises 17 residues. CDR1 is SGDLS and CDR2 is YYNGEE in the germline V gene. The CDR3 sequence is CASSDVGTGADTGELFF. CDR3 coding DNA: TGTGCCAGCAGCGACGTTGGAACAGGAGCAGACACCGGGGAGCTGTTTTTT. The complete variable domain, with remaining parts taken from reference TRBV9 and TRBJ2-2, reads DSGVTQTPKHLITATGQRVTLRCSPRSGDLSVYWYQQSLDQGLQFLIQYYNGEERAKGNILERFSAQQFPDLHSELNLSSLELGDSALYFCASSDVGTGADTGELFFGEGSRLTVL.

This clone occurred once. The chain couples TRBV9 to TRBJ2-1, with TRBD2 matching over 13 bases. CDR3 length: 16 residues. Trimming took 3 bases from V and 10 from J; bases not matched to a gene: 10. Germline-derived CDR1 and CDR2 are SGDLS and YYNGEE. The CDR3 protein is CASSAGTSGTVGEQFF. In nucleotides, the CDR3 is TGTGCCAGCAGCGCAGGGACTAGCGGGACTGTGGGCGAGCAGTTCTTC.

The chain combines TRBV5-1 with TRBJ1-1; maybe TRBD1 (5 bases). The CDR3 is 14 amino acids. The germline V gene has CDR1 SGHRS and CDR2 YFSETQ. Trimming took off 0 bases at V and 4 bases at J, with 10 bases between the two ends. The chain's CDR3 is CASSLVQGPTEAFF. CDR3 nucleotides: TGCGCCAGCAGCTTGGTTCAGGGACCCACTGAAGCTTTCTTT.

The CDR3 sequence: CASSSRQYNEQFF. In DNA form, the CDR3 reads TGTGCCAGCAGTTCCCGACAATACAATGAGCAGTTCTTC. The rearrangement uses TRBV7-6 and TRBJ2-1; the D is unclear. Germline V lookup: CDR1 SGHVS, CDR2 FNYEAQ. V was trimmed by 6 bases and J by 4 bases, leaving 10 bases between them. The CDR3 contains 13 residues.

The CDR3 DNA follows: TGCGCCAGCAGCTCGGGGGGAATTGACGAGCAGTACTTC. It translates to CASSSGGIDEQYF. The genes are TRBV5-1 and TRBJ2-7; TRBD2 matches 7 bases. Trimming cost V 3 bases and J 5 bases; bases outside gene matches: 5. Germline V gene data show CDR1 as SGHRS and CDR2 as YFSETQ. The CDR3 is made up of 13 amino acids.

The V call is TRBV5-1, the J call TRBJ1-1; D might be TRBD1 (6 bases). Germline values: CDR1 SGHRS, CDR2 YFSETQ. This CDR3 spans 13 amino acids. V was pared by 4 bases and J by 6 bases, with 13 bases between. This CDR3 is CASSLKQGAEAFF. The CDR3 bases are TGCGCCAGCAGCCTAAAACAGGGCGCTGAAGCTTTCTTT.

The chain couples TRBV27 to TRBJ1-1, with unresolved D. The V end lost 3 bases, the J end lost 9 bases, and 11 bases lay between the germline ends. Germline CDR1 reads MNHEY; CDR2 reads SMNVEV (reference sequence). The CDR3 is made up of 12 amino acids. DNA for the CDR3: TGTGCCAGCAGTTTCCGGGGTGCCCAAGCTTTCTTT. It codes for CASSFRGAQAFF.

This CDR3 reads CASSFVGGTNEKLFF. The CDR3 DNA is TGTGCCAGCAGTTTCGTCGGGGGGACTAATGAAAAACTGTTTTTT. This chain joins TRBV28 and TRBJ1-4, with TRBD1 as a possible D gene (5 bases). V lost 3 bases and J lost 2, with 10 bases in between. This CDR3 has 15 amino acids. The germline V gene encodes CDR1 MDHEN and CDR2 SYDVKM.

CDR3 amino acids: CASRPTRALSGNTIYF. CDR3 sequence (DNA): TGTGCCAGCAGACCAACCCGGGCCCTCTCTGGAAACACCATATATTTT. V gene TRBV2 combines with J gene TRBJ1-3; D unclear. The CDR3 has 16 residues. The V gene's germline CDR1 is SNHLY and CDR2 FYNNEI. Trimming stripped 6 bases from V and 0 bases from J, with 15 bases between.